This T cell receptor (beta chain) was retrieved from a study of cytomegalovirus exposure and HLA in healthy donors. Germline V gene lookup returns CDR1 MNHNY and CDR2 SVGAGI (reference sequence). Losses at the gene ends were 8 bases for V and 1 base for J; bases not matched to a gene: 6. The CDR3 has 14 residues. In the PCR, 60 Vbeta and 13 Jbeta primers were used. Sequencing used immunoSEQ multiplex PCR; TCRdb keeps in-frame clones, though not all of them. The sample has about 170,000 clones; just over 75% are singletons. The clonotype originates from a woman under 40 in good health and CMV-seropositive. The chain joins TRBV6-6 to TRBJ2-5; 8 nucleotides agree with TRBD2. What was sequenced was PBMCs. This CDR3 reads CASRVSGAQETQYF. DNA for the CDR3: TGTGCCAGCCGGGTTAGCGGGGCCCAAGAGACCCAGTACTTC.